This TCR beta chain was sequenced during a study of blood T cell repertoires in COVID-19. The V gene's germline CDR1 is KGHSH and CDR2 LQKENI. The CDR3 is 16 residues long. The trim removed 6 bases at V and 1 base at J, leaving 11 bases unmatched. Recovered Cohort 3 donors showed two negative PCRs, clearance, or symptom resolution. Original methodology: By means of reference gene primer amplification, nucleated cell counts were estimated. The method was immunoSEQ multiplex PCR; TCRdb's version includes in-frame clones alone and lacks a portion of them. The V and J calls and clone size are taken from that table; D and trimming were inferred from the DNA. This sample yields 95,000 to 150,000 clones, of which about four fifths are seen a single time; under 4% belongs to the top ten.

The clonotype comes from a woman younger than 45 who had recovered from COVID-19. V usage is TRBV18 and J usage is TRBJ2-5; 7 positions agree with TRBD1. Sequenced: PBMCs or T cells enriched from blood (not recorded which). The CDR3 reads CASSHQFPGGQETQYF. CDR3 bases: TGTGCCAGCTCTCACCAATTTCCAGGGGGCCAAGAGACCCAGTACTTC.